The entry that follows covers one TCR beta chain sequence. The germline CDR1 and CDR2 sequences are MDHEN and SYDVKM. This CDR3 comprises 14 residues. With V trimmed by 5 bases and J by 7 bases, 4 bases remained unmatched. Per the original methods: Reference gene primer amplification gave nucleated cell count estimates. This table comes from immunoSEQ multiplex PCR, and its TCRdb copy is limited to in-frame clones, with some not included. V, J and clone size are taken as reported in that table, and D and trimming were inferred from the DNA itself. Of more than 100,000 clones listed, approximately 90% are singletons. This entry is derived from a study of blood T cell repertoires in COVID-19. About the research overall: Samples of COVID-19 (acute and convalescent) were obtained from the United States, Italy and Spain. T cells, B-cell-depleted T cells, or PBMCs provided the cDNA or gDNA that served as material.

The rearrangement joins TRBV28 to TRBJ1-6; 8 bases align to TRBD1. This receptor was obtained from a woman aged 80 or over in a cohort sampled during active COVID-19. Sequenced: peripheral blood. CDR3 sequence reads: CASSPGQGNSPLHF. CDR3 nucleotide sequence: TGTGCCAGCAGTCCAGGACAGGGCAATTCACCCCTCCACTTT.